What follows are 7 T cell receptor beta chains derived from one specimen sequenced in a study of cytomegalovirus exposure and HLA in healthy donors (dated by TCRdb to about 2017). Libraries were built with the immunoSEQ multiplex PCR assay. For the multiplex PCR, a mixture combining 60 forward primers for TCR Vbeta segments and 13 reverse primers for TCR Jbeta segments was used. In its TCRdb copy, this immuneACCESS table keeps in-frame sequences only and misses some clones. Where compared with another copy, unresolved V genes explain less than half of these, and the others have no known cause. For this sample the table gives some 84,000 clones, of which roughly 78% were detected only once. The top ten clones comprise around 2.5% of the sample. Material: PBMCs. The receptors stem from a male donor in good health and CMV-seropositive.

V is TRBV5-1 and J is TRBJ1-2; no reliable D call. Trimming shortened V by 0 bases and J by 4 bases, and 10 bases separated the two germline ends. CDR3 length: 14 residues. Germline V lookup: CDR1 SGHRS, CDR2 YFSETQ. CDR3 DNA: TGCGCCAGCAGCTTGGAATCCGTTCCCTATGGCTACACCTTC. This translates into CASSLESVPYGYTF.

This clone has a single count. The rearrangement links TRBV5-4 to TRBJ2-2, with a weak D call TRBD1 (5 bases). There are 12 residues in the CDR3. Germline CDR1 SGHNT, CDR2 YYREEE (reference sequence). V lost 5 bases, J lost 6 bases, and 8 bases lay in between. The CDR3 nucleotides read TGTGCCAGCAGGGAAGGGGCCGGGGAGCTGTTTTTT. Its translation is CASREGAGELFF.

This clone was seen only once. The rearrangement joins TRBV5-8 to TRBJ2-7; D is perhaps TRBD2 (6 bases). This CDR3 comprises 17 residues. Trimming removed 4 bases from V and 3 bases from J, with 23 bases in between. CDR1 and CDR2 from the germline V gene are SGHTS and YDEGEE. The CDR3 here is CASSQLGNLGGRYEQYF. The CDR3 nucleotides read TGTGCCAGCAGCCAGTTGGGTAATCTGGGGGGACGCTACGAGCAGTACTTC.

This clone came up once. The rearrangement uses TRBV10-3 and TRBJ1-5, with 7 bases that match TRBD1. V dropped 10 bases and J dropped 2; count of bases not matched to a gene: 5. This CDR3 spans 13 amino acids. CDR1 is ENHRY and CDR2 is SYGVKD in the germline V gene. This CDR3 reads CATRDRGNQPQHF. The CDR3 nucleotides read TGTGCCACACGAGACAGGGGCAATCAGCCCCAGCATTTT.

This chain joins TRBV28 and TRBJ1-2, with TRBD1 as a possible D gene (5 bases). The CDR3 sequence is 16 residues long. Germline assignment: CDR1 MDHEN and CDR2 SYDVKM. V lost 3 bases and J lost 6, with 20 bases in between. The CDR3 coding sequence is TGTGCCAGCAGTTTGGCGAGGGACTTGACAGCCGATGGCTACACCTTC. Translated, it gives CASSLARDLTADGYTF.

The chain employs TRBV25-1 and TRBJ1-3; no clear D gene. CDR1 MGHDK and CDR2 SYGVNS come from the germline V gene. The V gene lost 7 bases and the J gene lost 7 bases, with 14 bases spanning the gap. This CDR3 contains 13 residues. CDR3 DNA: TGTGCCAGCATGAGAGGTGGGGAGAACACCATATATTTT. This encodes CASMRGGENTIYF.

The rearrangement links TRBV7-8 to TRBJ2-7; D is possibly TRBD2 (6 bases). The CDR3 runs to 13 residues. Germline lookup yields CDR1 SGHVS and CDR2 FQNEAQ. Trimming pared 4 bases from V and 9 bases from J, leaving 16 bases between. CDR3 sequence reads: CASSSGVGQPQYF. CDR3 DNA sequence: TGTGCCAGCAGCTCGGGGGTTGGTCAACCGCAGTACTTC.